The 21 T cell receptor beta chains below all came from one sample that was sequenced in a study of blood T cell repertoires in COVID-19. The assay was immunoSEQ multiplex PCR, and TCRdb's table has in-frame clones only and misses some. The sample includes fewer than 80,000 clones, approximately 79% seen only once; the top ten take about 5%. The sequenced sample was peripheral blood. The receptor source for this set is a woman of 80 years or more with active or convalescent COVID-19.

This clone has a single count. DNA for the CDR3: TGTGCCAGCAGCTTGGGGATGAGGTACACTGAAGCTTTCTTT. Amino acid sequence: CASSLGMRYTEAFF. This chain links TRBV5-6 with TRBJ1-1; D remains ambiguous. There are 14 residues in the CDR3. The germline V gene encodes CDR1 SGHDT and CDR2 YYEEEE. V shed 0 bases and J shed 3 bases, with 9 bases lying between them.

The chain combines TRBV6-5 with TRBJ1-4, with 8 bases lining up with TRBD1. CDR1 and CDR2 from the germline V gene are MNHEY and SVGAGI. CDR3 length: 14 residues. With 7 bases clipped from V and 8 bases from J, the junction kept 9 bases outside the gene matches. The CDR3 bases are TGTGCCAGCAATCCACAGGGGGAAAACGAAAAACTGTTTTTT. As protein: CASNPQGENEKLFF.

CDR3 residues: CASSLGVSSYNSPLHF. CDR3 DNA: TGTGCCAGCAGTTTAGGGGTTTCCTCCTATAATTCACCCCTCCACTTT. The chain combines TRBV6-6 with TRBJ1-6; TRBD1 is a possible D gene (5 bases). CDR3 length: 16 residues. The germline V gene has CDR1 MNHNY and CDR2 SVGAGI (reference sequence). The V end was cut by 4 bases, the J end by 0 bases, with 10 bases between.

V gene TRBV12-3 or TRBV12-4 combines with J gene TRBJ2-3; D is undetermined. The CDR3 totals 11 residues. Trimming removed 6 bases from V and 2 bases from J, with 3 bases in between. CDR3 loop: CASSSTDTQYF. The CDR3 DNA reads TGTGCCAGCAGCTCCACAGATACGCAGTATTTT.

The chain is built from TRBV3-1 (or the pseudogene TRBV3-2) and TRBJ2-3, with TRBD2 matching over 11 bases. CDR1 and CDR2 (germline): LGHDT, YNNKEL (reference sequence). J was trimmed by 0 bases and V by 5 bases; bases with no gene match: 13. The CDR3 contains 19 residues. CDR3 amino acids: CASSAKTSGVLTSTDTQYF. The CDR3 nucleotides are TGTGCCAGCAGCGCAAAGACTAGCGGGGTCCTTACTAGCACAGATACGCAGTATTTT.

This clone was observed once. The J gene is TRBJ2-5, the V gene TRBV7-2; 12 positions agree with TRBD2. CDR3 length: 15 residues. V gave up 5 bases and J gave up 4 bases; unmatched junction bases: 5. Germline V CDR1 and CDR2: SGHTA, FQGNSA. CDR3 amino acids: CASSRTSGGRETQYF. Here the CDR3 DNA reads TGTGCCAGCAGCAGAACTAGCGGGGGGCGAGAGACCCAGTACTTC.

The chain employs TRBV6-5 and TRBJ1-1, with D perhaps matching TRBD1 (6 bases). V lost 6 bases, J lost 5 bases, and 13 bases lay in between. Germline loops: CDR1 MNHEY, CDR2 SVGAGI. This CDR3 has 13 residues. The CDR3: CASRLYRVTEAFF. CDR3 bases: TGTGCCAGCAGGCTTTACAGGGTGACTGAAGCTTTCTTT.

The V and J genes are TRBV23-1 and TRBJ2-7; D is uncertain. TRBV23-1 is designated an ORF whose function remains uncertain. V was clipped by 8 bases and J by 0 bases, with 17 bases between them. The length of the CDR3 is 15 residues. The CDR3 spells CASRIRSHRSYEQYF. DNA for the CDR3: TGCGCCAGCCGCATACGCAGTCATCGCTCCTACGAGCAGTACTTC.

This clone was counted once. The chain uses TRBV28 and TRBJ2-7; TRBD1 is a possible D gene (5 bases). Trimming took off 4 bases at V and 2 bases at J, with 9 bases between the two ends. This CDR3 has 13 amino acids. Germline V gene lookup returns CDR1 MDHEN and CDR2 SYDVKM. CDR3: CASSSDRTYEQYF. CDR3 DNA: TGTGCCAGCAGTTCCGACAGAACCTACGAGCAGTACTTC.

This chain uses TRBV18 with TRBJ1-2; D may be TRBD1 (5 bases). From germline, CDR1 is KGHSH and CDR2 LQKENI. CDR3 length: 17 residues. The V gene lost 3 bases and the J gene lost 4 bases, with 21 bases spanning the gap. The chain's CDR3 is CASSPNLPGSGSYGYTF. In DNA form, the CDR3 reads TGTGCCAGCTCACCGAACCTTCCAGGGTCCGGGAGCTATGGCTACACCTTC.

The rearrangement links TRBV7-2 to TRBJ2-3; the D is unclear. The germline V gene has CDR1 SGHTA and CDR2 FQGNSA. The V gene lost 1 base and the J gene lost 6 bases, with 5 bases spanning the gap. The CDR3 contains 12 residues. Here the CDR3 reads CASSLDSDTQYF. In nucleotides, the CDR3 is TGTGCCAGCAGCTTAGATTCGGATACGCAGTATTTT.

The genes are TRBV19 and TRBJ2-2, with TRBD2 identical over 8 bases. Germline CDR1 reads LNHDA; CDR2 reads SQIVND (reference sequence). There are 16 residues in the CDR3. The V gene end was trimmed by 10 bases and the J gene end by 4 bases; junction bases not matched to a gene: 14. Written as DNA, the CDR3 is TGTGCCACAGGTTCTGCCGGGGGGGCGGTCACCGGGGAGCTGTTTTTT. It encodes CATGSAGGAVTGELFF. The complete variable domain, with remaining parts taken from reference TRBV19 and TRBJ2-2, reads DGGITQSPKYLFRKEGQNVTLSCEQNLNHDAMYWYRQDPGQGLRLIYYSQIVNDFQKGDIAEGYSVSREKKESFPLTVTSAQKNPTAFYLCATGSAGGAVTGELFFGEGSRLTVL.

This chain links TRBV5-1 with TRBJ2-7; 14 nucleotides align to TRBD2. With 3 bases clipped from V and 0 bases from J, the junction kept 8 bases outside the gene matches. Germline V gives CDR1 SGHRS, CDR2 YFSETQ. The CDR3 contains 18 residues. The CDR3 DNA reads as TGCGCCAGCAGCTCCGAGACTAGCGGGAGGGTAAGCTCCTACGAGCAGTACTTC. It codes for CASSSETSGRVSSYEQYF.

The chain employs TRBV27 and TRBJ2-5; D perhaps matches TRBD2 (5 bases). The germline CDR1 and CDR2 sequences are MNHEY and SMNVEV (reference sequence). The CDR3 runs to 12 residues. The ends were cut back, 8 bases at V and 5 bases at J, with 12 bases in the middle. The CDR3 DNA reads TGTGCCAGCGGAAATCGGAGGGAGACCCAGTACTTC. As protein: CASGNRRETQYF.

The rearrangement links TRBV3-1 (or the pseudogene TRBV3-2) to TRBJ2-1; TRBD2 aligns across 8 bases. Trimming at V came to 0 bases and at J to 3 bases, leaving 4 bases not matched to a gene. This CDR3 contains 16 residues. CDR1 is LGHDT and CDR2 is YNNKEL in the germline V gene (reference sequence). The CDR3 region is CASSQDPAGDYNEQFF. CDR3 bases: TGTGCCAGCAGCCAAGATCCAGCGGGGGACTACAATGAGCAGTTCTTC.

The chain links TRBV3-1 (or the pseudogene TRBV3-2) to TRBJ2-5; D is perhaps TRBD1 (6 bases). The CDR3 extends over 16 amino acids. The V gene's germline CDR1 is LGHDT and CDR2 YNNKEL (reference sequence). Trimming shortened V by 1 base and J by 1 base, and 13 bases separated the two germline ends. For the CDR3, the DNA is TGTGCCAGCAGCCAAGGAGAGGACAGAACCCAAGAGACCCAGTACTTC. This encodes CASSQGEDRTQETQYF.

J is TRBJ1-2 and V is TRBV5-1, with D perhaps matching TRBD1 (6 bases). This CDR3 spans 14 amino acids. The germline V gene encodes CDR1 SGHRS and CDR2 YFSETQ. Trimming left V 4 bases short and J 4 bases short, with 14 bases between. CDR3 sequence: CASSRTSGAYGYTF. CDR3 nucleotides: TGCGCCAGCAGCCGGACTTCAGGGGCCTATGGCTACACCTTC.

The chain is built from TRBV7-2 and TRBJ2-7, with a tentative D call TRBD2 (6 bases). The germline V and J ends were trimmed by 3 bases and 0 bases, with 18 bases remaining between them. The CDR3 length is 17 residues. CDR1 is SGHTA, CDR2 FQGNSA, per germline. In DNA form, the CDR3 reads TGTGCCAGCAGCTTCTCCCTCCCTATAGCGGCCTCCTACGAGCAGTACTTC. Protein: CASSFSLPIAASYEQYF.

The genes are TRBV6-2 or TRBV6-3 and TRBJ2-2; 12 nucleotides align to TRBD2. The CDR3 sequence is 18 residues long. Germline V gives CDR1 MNHEY, CDR2 SVGEGT. V was clipped by 2 bases and J by 4 bases; unmatched bases: 8. In nucleotides, the CDR3 is TGTGCCAGCAGTTACCCTAGCGGGAGGGCCCTCGCCACCGGGGAGCTGTTTTTT. Translation: CASSYPSGRALATGELFF.

The chain joins TRBV27 to TRBJ1-5; possibly TRBD1 for D (6 bases). Trimming removed 5 bases from V and 4 bases from J, with 18 bases in between. This CDR3 spans 16 amino acids. The germline gives CDR1 MNHEY, CDR2 SMNVEV (reference sequence). The CDR3 sequence: CASSPRWGQGNQPQHF. The CDR3 DNA reads as TGTGCCAGCAGTCCCCGATGGGGGCAGGGAAATCAGCCCCAGCATTTT.

The V gene is TRBV4-3, the J gene TRBJ1-5; TRBD1 matches at 9 bases. The CDR3 has 17 amino acids. V gave up 1 base and J gave up 2 bases; unmatched junction bases: 6. Germline CDR1 LGHNA, CDR2 YSLEER. In DNA, the CDR3 is TGCGCCAGCAGCCAAGGAGGAGGGGACAGGGGCAATCAGCCCCAGCATTTT. This encodes CASSQGGGDRGNQPQHF.